A single sample is the source of the 13 T cell receptor beta chains below, sequenced in a study of shared clonotypes between healthy human individuals. Sequenced by immunoSEQ multiplex PCR; TCRdb stores in-frame clones only, minus some. The sample lists some 630,000 clones, roughly 95% occurring once. The naive CD8 population came from CD45RO-negative cells selected for CCR7, without terminally differentiated effector memory CD45RA+ cells. Sequencing was carried out using naive CD8+ T cells sorted from blood. Source of these receptors: a woman aged 25 to 39 in good health.

V gene TRBV2 combines with J gene TRBJ2-1; 8 positions agree with TRBD2. There are 16 residues in the CDR3. Germline trimming cut 8 bases from V and 6 bases from J; bases unmatched to any gene: 15. Germline-derived CDR1 and CDR2 are SNHLY and FYNNEI. The CDR3 sequence is CASQGWGAGDSNEQFF. CDR3 DNA sequence: TGTGCCAGCCAGGGTTGGGGAGCGGGAGACTCCAATGAGCAGTTCTTC.

Comments on this clone: The sample has other DNA sequences that encode this CDR3 too. The chain has TRBV5-6 and TRBJ1-1; D not certain. Germline V CDR1 and CDR2: SGHDT, YYEEEE. With 0 bases removed from V and 1 base from J, the gap between germline ends came to 4 bases. The CDR3 loop spans 13 amino acids. The CDR3 nucleotides are TGTGCCAGCAGCTTGGGAACGAACACTGAAGCTTTCTTT. This sequence encodes CASSLGTNTEAFF. Combining the CDR3 with reference TRBV5-6 and TRBJ1-1 gives the whole variable domain DAGVTQSPTHLIKTRGQQVTLRCSPKSGHDTVSWYQQALGQGPQFIFQYYEEEERQRGNFPDRFSGHQFPNYSSELNVNALLLGDSALYLCASSLGTNTEAFFGQGTRLTVV.

V usage is TRBV7-6 and J usage is TRBJ2-2; TRBD2 aligns across 8 bases. Trimming removed 4 bases from V and 0 bases from J; junction bases left unmatched: 7. Per germline, CDR1 SGHVS and CDR2 FNYEAQ. CDR3 size: 17 residues. The DNA of the CDR3 is TGTGCCAGCAGCTCCGTTTTAGCGGGGCCGAACACCGGGGAGCTGTTTTTT. Translation: CASSSVLAGPNTGELFF.

The chain joins TRBV28 to TRBJ2-7; no definite D call. Deletions cut 3 bases from V and 3 bases from J, with 9 bases between. This CDR3 spans 13 amino acids. Germline CDR1 reads MDHEN; CDR2 reads SYDVKM. In DNA form, the CDR3 reads TGTGCCAGCAGTTTGTTCAAGGGCTACGAGCAGTACTTC. Protein sequence: CASSLFKGYEQYF.

The V and J genes are TRBV27 and TRBJ2-4; no firm D call. CDR3 length: 16 amino acids. Germline V CDR1 and CDR2: MNHEY, SMNVEV (reference sequence). V shed 2 bases and J shed 0 bases, with 11 bases lying between them. Here the CDR3 reads CASSLKTSLAKNIQYF. The CDR3, as DNA: TGTGCCAGCAGTTTAAAGACAAGCCTAGCCAAAAACATTCAGTACTTC.

The CDR3 reads CASSIVGGPRQPQHF. The CDR3 coding sequence is TGTGCCAGTAGTATAGTGGGGGGACCGCGGCAGCCCCAGCATTTT. The rearrangement joins TRBV19 to TRBJ1-5, with D possibly being TRBD1 (5 bases). The germline CDR1 and CDR2 sequences are LNHDA and SQIVND (reference sequence). Trimming cost V 1 base and J 7 bases, with 14 bases left between them. The CDR3 runs to 15 residues.

In DNA, the CDR3 is TGTGCCAGCACCCCCCTAGCGGGAGAGTTCAAGCAGTACTTC. Protein product: CASTPLAGEFKQYF. This chain links TRBV28 with TRBJ2-7; 10 positions match TRBD2. Per germline, CDR1 MDHEN and CDR2 SYDVKM. The V segment lost 7 bases and the J segment 8 bases; nucleotides outside the gene matches: 11. CDR3 size: 14 residues.

The chain is built from TRBV5-6 and TRBJ2-2; D is perhaps TRBD1 (7 bases). Germline V CDR1 and CDR2: SGHDT, YYEEEE. The V and J ends lost 2 bases and 6 bases respectively, with 8 bases between them. The CDR3 has 13 residues. This CDR3 is CASSFRGAGELFF. For the CDR3, the DNA is TGTGCCAGCAGCTTCAGGGGGGCCGGGGAGCTGTTTTTT. Based on the CDR3 plus reference TRBV5-6 and TRBJ2-2, the full variable domain is DAGVTQSPTHLIKTRGQQVTLRCSPKSGHDTVSWYQQALGQGPQFIFQYYEEEERQRGNFPDRFSGHQFPNYSSELNVNALLLGDSALYLCASSFRGAGELFFGEGSRLTVL.

The rearrangement links TRBV6-1 to TRBJ2-3, with D uncertain. The CDR3 is 12 residues long. Germline CDR1 reads MNHNS; CDR2 reads SASEGT. V was pared by 3 bases and J by 2 bases, with 3 bases between. The CDR3 region is CASSENTDTQYF. CDR3 nucleotides: TGTGCCAGCAGTGAGAACACAGATACGCAGTATTTT.

The V call is TRBV10-3, the J call TRBJ2-7, with D perhaps matching TRBD2 (6 bases). Trimming removed 0 bases at V and 5 bases at J, with 14 bases between. The CDR3 has 15 residues. Germline CDR1 reads ENHRY; CDR2 reads SYGVKD. The CDR3 nucleotides read TGTGCCATCAGTGAGTCGGTCAGGGAGGTCCACGAGCAGTACTTC. Its translation: CAISESVREVHEQYF.

The rearrangement joins TRBV28 to TRBJ2-1; TRBD1 is a possible D gene (6 bases). V was cut by 10 bases and J by 2 bases, with 15 bases left in between. This CDR3 has 14 residues. Germline CDR1 reads MDHEN; CDR2 reads SYDVKM. DNA of the CDR3: TGTGCCATACGGCGTCAGGGGACCTACAATGAGCAGTTCTTC. Residues: CAIRRQGTYNEQFF. The variable domain in full, with the rest retrieved from reference TRBV28 and TRBJ2-1, is DVKVTQSSRYLVKRTGEKVFLECVQDMDHENMFWYRQDPGLGLRLIYFSYDVKMKEKGDIPEGYSVSREKKERFSLILESASTNQTSMYLCAIRRQGTYNEQFFGPGTRLTVL.

DNA for the CDR3: TGCGCCAGCAGCTTGGGGGACCTAAACACCGGGGAGCTGTTTTTT. The encoded protein is CASSLGDLNTGELFF. The gene calls are TRBV5-1 and TRBJ2-2, with D possibly called TRBD1 or TRBD2 (5 bases each). Germline V gives CDR1 SGHRS, CDR2 YFSETQ. Trimming stripped 0 bases from V and 2 bases from J, with 8 bases between. This CDR3 spans 15 amino acids.

The chain recombines TRBV6-1 with TRBJ2-7, with 7 positions matching TRBD1. This CDR3 contains 16 residues. CDR1 is MNHNS and CDR2 is SASEGT in the germline V gene. V lost 2 bases and J lost 2; bases outside the gene matches: 9. The CDR3 loop reads CASSEKDRLNTYEQYF. As DNA, the CDR3 is TGTGCCAGCAGTGAAAAGGACAGGCTTAATACCTACGAGCAGTACTTC.